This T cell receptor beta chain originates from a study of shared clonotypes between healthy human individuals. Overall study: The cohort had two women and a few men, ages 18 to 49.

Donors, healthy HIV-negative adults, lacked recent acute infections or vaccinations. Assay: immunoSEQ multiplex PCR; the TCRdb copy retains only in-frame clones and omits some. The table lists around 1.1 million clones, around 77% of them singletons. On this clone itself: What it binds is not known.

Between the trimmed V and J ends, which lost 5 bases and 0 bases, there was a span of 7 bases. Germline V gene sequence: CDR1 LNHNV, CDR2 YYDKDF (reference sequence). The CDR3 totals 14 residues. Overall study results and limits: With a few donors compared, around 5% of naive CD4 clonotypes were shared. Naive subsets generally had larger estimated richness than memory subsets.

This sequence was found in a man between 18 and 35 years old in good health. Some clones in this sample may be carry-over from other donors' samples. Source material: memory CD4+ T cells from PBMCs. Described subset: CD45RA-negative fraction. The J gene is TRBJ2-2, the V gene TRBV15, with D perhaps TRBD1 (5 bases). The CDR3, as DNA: TGTGCCACCAGCGCAGGGTCGAACACCGGGGAGCTGTTTTTT. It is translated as CATSAGSNTGELFF.